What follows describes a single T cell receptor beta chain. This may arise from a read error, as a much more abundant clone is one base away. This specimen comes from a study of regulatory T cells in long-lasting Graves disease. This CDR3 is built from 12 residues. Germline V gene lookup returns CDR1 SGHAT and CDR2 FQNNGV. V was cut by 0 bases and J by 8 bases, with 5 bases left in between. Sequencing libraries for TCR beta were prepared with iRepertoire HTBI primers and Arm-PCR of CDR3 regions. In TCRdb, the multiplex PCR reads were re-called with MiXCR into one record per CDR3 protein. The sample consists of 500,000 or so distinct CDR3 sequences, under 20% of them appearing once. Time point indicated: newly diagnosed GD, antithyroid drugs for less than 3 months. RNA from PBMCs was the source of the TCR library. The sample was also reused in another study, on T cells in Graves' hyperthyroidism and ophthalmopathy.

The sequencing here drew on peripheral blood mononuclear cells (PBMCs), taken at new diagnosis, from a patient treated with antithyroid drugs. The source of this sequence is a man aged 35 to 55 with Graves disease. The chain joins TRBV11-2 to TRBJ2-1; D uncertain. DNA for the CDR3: TGTGCCAGCAGCTTAGACGAATATGAGCAGTTCTTC. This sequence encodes CASSLDEYEQFF. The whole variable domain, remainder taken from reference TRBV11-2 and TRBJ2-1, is EAGVAQSPRYKIIEKRQSVAFWCNPISGHATLYWYQQILGQGPKLLIQFQNNGVVDDSQLPKDRFSAERLKGVDSTLKIQPAKLEDSAVYLCASSLDEYEQFFGPGTRLTVL.